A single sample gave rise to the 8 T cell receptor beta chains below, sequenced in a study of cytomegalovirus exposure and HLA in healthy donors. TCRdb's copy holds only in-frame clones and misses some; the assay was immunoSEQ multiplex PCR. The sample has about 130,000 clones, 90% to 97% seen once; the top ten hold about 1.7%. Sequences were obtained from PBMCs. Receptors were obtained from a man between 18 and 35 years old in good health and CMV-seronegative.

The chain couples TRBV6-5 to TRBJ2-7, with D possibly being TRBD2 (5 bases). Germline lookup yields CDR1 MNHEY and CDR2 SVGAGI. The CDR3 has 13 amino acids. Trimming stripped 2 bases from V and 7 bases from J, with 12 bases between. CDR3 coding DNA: TGTGCCAGCAGTTACCCCTCCGAGGGAGAGCAGTACTTC. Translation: CASSYPSEGEQYF.

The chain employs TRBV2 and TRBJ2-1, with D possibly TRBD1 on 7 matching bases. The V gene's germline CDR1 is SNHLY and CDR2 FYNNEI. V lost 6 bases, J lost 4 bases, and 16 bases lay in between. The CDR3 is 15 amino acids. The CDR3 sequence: CASRLQGGAYNEQFF. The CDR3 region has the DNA TGTGCCAGCAGACTTCAGGGGGGAGCATACAATGAGCAGTTCTTC.

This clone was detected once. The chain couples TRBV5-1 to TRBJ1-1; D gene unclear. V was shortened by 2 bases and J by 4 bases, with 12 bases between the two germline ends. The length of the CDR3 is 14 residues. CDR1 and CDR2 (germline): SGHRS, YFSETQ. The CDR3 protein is CASSLPGEVTEAFF. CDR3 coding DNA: TGCGCCAGCAGCTTACCGGGAGAGGTCACTGAAGCTTTCTTT. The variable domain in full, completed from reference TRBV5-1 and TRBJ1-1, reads KAGVTQTPRYLIKTRGQQVTLSCSPISGHRSVSWYQQTPGQGLQFLFEYFSETQRNKGNFPGRFSGRQFSNSRSEMNVSTLELGDSALYLCASSLPGEVTEAFFGQGTRLTVV.

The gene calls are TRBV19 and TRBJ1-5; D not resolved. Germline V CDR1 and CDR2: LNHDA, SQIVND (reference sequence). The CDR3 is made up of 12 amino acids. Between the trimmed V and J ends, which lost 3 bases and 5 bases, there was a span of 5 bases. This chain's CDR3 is CASSMRYQPQHF. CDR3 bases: TGTGCCAGTAGTATGCGTTATCAGCCCCAGCATTTT.

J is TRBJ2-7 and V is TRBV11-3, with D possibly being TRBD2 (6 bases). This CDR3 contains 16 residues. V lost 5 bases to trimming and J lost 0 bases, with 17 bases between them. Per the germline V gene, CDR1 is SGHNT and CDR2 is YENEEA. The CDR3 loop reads CASSPRGTVSSYEQYF. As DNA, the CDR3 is TGTGCCAGCAGCCCCCGCGGGACGGTAAGCTCCTACGAGCAGTACTTC. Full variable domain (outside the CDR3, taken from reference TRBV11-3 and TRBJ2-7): EAGVVQSPRYKIIEKKQPVAFWCNPISGHNTLYWYLQNLGQGPELLIRYENEEAVDDSQLPKDRFSAERLKGVDSTLKIQPAELGDSAVYLCASSPRGTVSSYEQYFGPGTRLTVT.

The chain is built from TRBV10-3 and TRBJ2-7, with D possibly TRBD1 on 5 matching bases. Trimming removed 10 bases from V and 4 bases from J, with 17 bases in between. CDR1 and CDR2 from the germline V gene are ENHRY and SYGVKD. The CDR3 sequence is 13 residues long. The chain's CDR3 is CATETGRSYEQYF. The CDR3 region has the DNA TGTGCCACCGAAACAGGCCGCAGTTACGAGCAGTACTTC.

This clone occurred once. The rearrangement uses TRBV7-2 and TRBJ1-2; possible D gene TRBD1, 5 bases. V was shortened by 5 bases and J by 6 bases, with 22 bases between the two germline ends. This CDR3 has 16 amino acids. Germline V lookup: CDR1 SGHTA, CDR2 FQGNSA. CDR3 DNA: TGTGCCAGCAGCCCGGGTAAGGGCAGGGATGGTAATGGCTACACCTTC. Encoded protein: CASSPGKGRDGNGYTF.

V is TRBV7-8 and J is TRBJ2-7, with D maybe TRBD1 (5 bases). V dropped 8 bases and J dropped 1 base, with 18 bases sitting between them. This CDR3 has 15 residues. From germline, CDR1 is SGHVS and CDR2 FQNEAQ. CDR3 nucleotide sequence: TGTGCCAGCGGTACCCTGCCAAGGGGTTCCTACGAGCAGTACTTC. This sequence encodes CASGTLPRGSYEQYF.